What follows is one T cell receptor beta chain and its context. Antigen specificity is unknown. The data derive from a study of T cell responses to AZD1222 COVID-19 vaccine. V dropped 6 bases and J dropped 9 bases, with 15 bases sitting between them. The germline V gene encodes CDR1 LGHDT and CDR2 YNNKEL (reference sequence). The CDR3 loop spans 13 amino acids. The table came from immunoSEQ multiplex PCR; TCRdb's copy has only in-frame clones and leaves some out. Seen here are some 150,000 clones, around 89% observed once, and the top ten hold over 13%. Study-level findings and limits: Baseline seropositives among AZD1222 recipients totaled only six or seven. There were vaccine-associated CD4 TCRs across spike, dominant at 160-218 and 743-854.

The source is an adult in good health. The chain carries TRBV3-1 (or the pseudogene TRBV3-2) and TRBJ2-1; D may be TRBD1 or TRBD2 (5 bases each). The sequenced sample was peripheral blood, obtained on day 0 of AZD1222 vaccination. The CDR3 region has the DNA TGTGCCAGCAGTCGGATTGGGGCGGGTGAGCAGTTCTTC. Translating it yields CASSRIGAGEQFF.